The TCR beta chain under discussion was sequenced for a study of T cells in Graves' hyperthyroidism and ophthalmopathy. Germline V gene sequence: CDR1 SEHNR, CDR2 FQNEAQ (reference sequence). CDR3 length: 14 amino acids. The CDR3 regions of TCR beta were amplified from RNA transcripts. Initially, a first-round RT-PCR of the TCR CDR3 employed the HTBI primer set. One entry per CDR3 protein, called by TCRdb with MiXCR from the multiplex PCR reads. The table has roughly 650,000 distinct CDR3 sequences, around 15% seen once; the top ten hold around 3.5%. Note on this clonotype: An end of the junction does not agree with germline; a read error may underlie this.

The sequencing sample was made of blood. This TCR was recovered from a woman aged 40 to 50 with Graves' ophthalmopathy. The chain has TRBV7-9 and TRBJ1-5; D possibly corresponds to TRBD1 (5 bases). The CDR3 nucleotides read TGTCCCAGCAGCTTCTTGGGGGGCAATCAGCCCCAGCATTTT. Translation gives CPSSFLGGNQPQHF.